This entry lists 14 T cell receptor beta chains sequenced from one sample in a study of identical twins. One entry per CDR3 protein, called by TCRdb with MiXCR from the 5' RACE reads. The data show roughly 690,000 distinct CDR3 sequences, around 5.7% seen once. Sequenced: naive T cells sorted from blood. The receptor set was obtained from a young man in good health.

With respect to this clonotype: The CDR3 end shows no conserved phenylalanine or tryptophan, and so a read error is likely. The chain employs TRBV20-1 and TRBJ2-1; 7 nucleotides align to TRBD1. With V trimmed by 3 bases and J by 2 bases, 1 base remained unmatched. CDR1 DFQATT and CDR2 SNEGSKA come from the germline V gene (reference sequence). This CDR3 spans 13 amino acids. In nucleotides, the CDR3 is TGCAGTGCTAGGGACAGGCCCTACAATGAGCAGTTCTGC. As protein: CSARDRPYNEQFC.

This clonotype was recorded a few times. The CDR3, as DNA: TGTGCCTGGATGGGTGAAAAACTGTTTTTT. Its translation is CAWMGEKLFF. This chain joins TRBV30 and TRBJ1-4; D call uncertain. V lost 4 bases to trimming and J lost 7 bases, with 4 bases between them. This CDR3 comprises 10 residues. CDR1 and CDR2 from the germline V gene are GTSNPN and SVGIG (reference sequence).

The table lists this clonotype with many counts. The V gene is TRBV29-1, the J gene TRBJ2-7; D call uncertain. V gave up 6 bases and J gave up 0 bases, with 12 bases separating them. Germline V gene data show CDR1 as SQVTM and CDR2 as ANQGSEA. CDR3 size: 13 residues. The CDR3 nucleotides are TGCAGCGTCCGGGCAGGAGCCTCCTACGAGCAGTACGTC. Amino acids: CSVRAGASYEQYV.

This clonotype was seen more than once but under ten times. The rearrangement links TRBV20-1 to TRBJ1-4, with a weak D call TRBD1 (5 bases). With 0 bases removed from V and 0 bases from J, the gap between germline ends came to 11 bases. The CDR3 totals 16 residues. Per germline, CDR1 DFQATT and CDR2 SNEGSKA (reference sequence). The CDR3 sequence: CSARDNRDPTNEKLFF. CDR3 DNA sequence: TGCAGTGCTAGAGATAATAGGGACCCAACTAATGAAAAACTGTTTTTT.

This chain joins TRBV20-1 and TRBJ2-3; D gene ambiguous. Germline CDR1 and CDR2: DFQATT and SNEGSKA (reference sequence). The V and J ends lost 3 bases and 0 bases respectively, with 10 bases between them. The CDR3 length is 14 residues. The CDR3 DNA sequence: TGCAGTGCTAGTTGGGAAGGCAGCACAGATACGCAGTATTTT. Its protein product is CSASWEGSTDTQYF.

V usage is TRBV20-1 and J usage is TRBJ2-7, with 8 positions matching TRBD2. Germline V gene lookup returns CDR1 DFQATT and CDR2 SNEGSKA (reference sequence). The junction had 12 bases not matched to a gene; V was cut back by 6 bases and J by 2 bases. The CDR3 runs to 15 residues. The CDR3 loop is CSASSPAGGPYEQYV. The CDR3 DNA reads TGCAGTGCCAGTAGTCCGGCGGGAGGCCCCTACGAGCAGTACGTC.

The chain links TRBV12-3 or TRBV12-4 to TRBJ2-7; 9 bases are shared with TRBD1. The CDR3 length is 15 residues. V lost 5 bases and J lost 6; bases outside the gene matches: 11. The CDR3 sequence is CASSRSGTGIGEQYF. The CDR3 DNA follows: TGTGCCAGCAGTCGGTCCGGGACAGGGATCGGCGAGCAGTACTTC.

This clonotype occurred a few times. This rearrangement joins TRBV29-1 to TRBJ2-3, with D perhaps matching TRBD2 (5 bases). Germline lookup yields CDR1 SQVTM and CDR2 ANQGSEA. The CDR3 runs 13 residues. V lost 6 bases and J 0 bases, leaving 10 bases between the germline ends. CDR3 sequence (DNA): TGCAGCGTGCTAGCCCAAAGCACAGATACGCAGTATTTT. Protein sequence: CSVLAQSTDTQYF.

This clonotype was seen at least ten times. The rearrangement joins TRBV6-5 to TRBJ1-3; D not certain. This CDR3 is built from 16 residues. Germline lookup yields CDR1 MNHEY and CDR2 SVGAGI. Trimming stripped 0 bases from V and 1 base from J, with 10 bases between. The CDR3 is CASSYSRQASGNTIYF. The CDR3 DNA is TGTGCCAGCAGTTACTCGCGGCAAGCTTCTGGAAACACCATATATTTT.

CDR3 sequence: CASSLSHGVGQPQHF. CDR3 bases: TGTGCCAGCAGCTTAAGTCATGGGGTCGGTCAGCCCCAGCATTTT. The rearrangement uses TRBV7-2 and TRBJ1-5; D not resolved. Germline V gene lookup returns CDR1 SGHTA and CDR2 FQGNSA. Trimming cost V 2 bases and J 6 bases, with 14 bases left between them. This CDR3 is 15 amino acids long. Full variable domain (outside the CDR3, taken from reference TRBV7-2 and TRBJ1-5): GAGVSQSPSNKVTEKGKDVELRCDPISGHTALYWYRQSLGQGLEFLIYFQGNSAPDKSGLPSDRFSAERTGGSVSTLTIQRTQQEDSAVYLCASSLSHGVGQPQHFGDGTRLSIL.

The V and J genes are TRBV7-6 and TRBJ2-7; 9 nucleotides line up with TRBD2. The germline gives CDR1 SGHVS, CDR2 FNYEAQ. CDR3 size: 16 residues. Losses at the gene ends were 5 bases for V and 2 bases for J; bases not matched to a gene: 10. For the CDR3, the DNA is TGTGCCAGCAGCCCAAGACTAGCGGAGGCCGCCTACGAGCAGTACTTC. This gives the protein CASSPRLAEAAYEQYF. Full variable domain (rest looked up from reference TRBV7-6 and TRBJ2-7): GAGVSQSPRYKVTKRGQDVALRCDPISGHVSLYWYRQALGQGPEFLTYFNYEAQQDKSGLPNDRFSAERPEGSISTLTIQRTEQRDSAMYRCASSPRLAEAAYEQYFGPGTRLTVT.

There are many counts of this clonotype. The CDR3 region is CASSLYRSLGETQYF. The DNA for the CDR3 is TGCGCCAGCAGCTTGTACCGGAGTTTGGGAGAGACCCAGTACTTC. The V call is TRBV5-1, the J call TRBJ2-5; D not certain. The V gene lost 1 base and the J gene lost 4 bases, with 14 bases spanning the gap. Germline V gene lookup returns CDR1 SGHRS and CDR2 YFSETQ. The CDR3 consists of 15 residues.

Many counts were recorded for this clonotype. The V gene is TRBV4-2, the J gene TRBJ2-1; D is ambiguous. This CDR3 contains 17 residues. Trimming removed 0 bases from V and 0 bases from J, with 12 bases in between. CDR1 and CDR2 from the germline V gene are LGHNA and YNFKEQ. CDR3 in amino acids: CASSQDHGESSYNEQFF. The CDR3 bases are TGTGCCAGCAGCCAAGATCACGGAGAAAGCTCCTACAATGAGCAGTTCTTC.

At least ten counts were recorded for this clonotype. The genes are TRBV29-1 and TRBJ2-2, with 9 bases matching TRBD2. The trim removed 4 bases at V and 5 bases at J, leaving 5 bases unmatched. The germline V gene encodes CDR1 SQVTM and CDR2 ANQGSEA. This CDR3 has 14 residues. CDR3 sequence (DNA): TGCAGCGTTGTAATAGCGGGAGATACCGGGGAGCTGTTTTTT. The encoded protein is CSVVIAGDTGELFF.